The sequence of this TCR beta chain was determined in a study of tumor-infiltrating lymphocytes in primary liver carcinoma. On the study more broadly: All lesions had stage T1-T3 N0M0 and roughly 4.2 to 10 cm widths.

Constant-region priming of approximately 500 ng total RNA yielded TCR beta cDNA. A slightly modified ARM-PCR protocol with three nested multiplex PCR rounds produced these TCR beta libraries. With TRBV1-TRBV30 forward primers and a C-beta reverse primer, the first two PCR rounds were run for 9 to 10 cycles each. MiXCR, run by TCRdb on the multiplex PCR reads, gives a single entry per CDR3 protein. The data contain 150,000 to 200,000 distinct CDR3 sequences, roughly three fifths of them singletons. The V gene lost 5 bases and the J gene lost 3 bases, with 17 bases spanning the gap. Germline V gives CDR1 MNHEY, CDR2 SVGAGI. The CDR3 has 15 residues. RNA was extracted from whole blood without cell sorting, alongside germline DNA. Before any surgery took place, approximately 4 milliliters of peripheral blood were collected. At least ten counts were recorded for this clonotype.

This TCR derives from a man aged 35 to 55 with primary liver carcinoma and hepatitis B virus infection. V is TRBV6-5 and J is TRBJ2-7; perhaps D is TRBD1 or TRBD2 (6 bases each). Sequenced material: peripheral blood. CDR3 sequence: CASSLTTGGDYEQYF. The CDR3 DNA follows: TGTGCCAGCAGTCTGACGACAGGAGGGGACTACGAGCAGTACTTC.